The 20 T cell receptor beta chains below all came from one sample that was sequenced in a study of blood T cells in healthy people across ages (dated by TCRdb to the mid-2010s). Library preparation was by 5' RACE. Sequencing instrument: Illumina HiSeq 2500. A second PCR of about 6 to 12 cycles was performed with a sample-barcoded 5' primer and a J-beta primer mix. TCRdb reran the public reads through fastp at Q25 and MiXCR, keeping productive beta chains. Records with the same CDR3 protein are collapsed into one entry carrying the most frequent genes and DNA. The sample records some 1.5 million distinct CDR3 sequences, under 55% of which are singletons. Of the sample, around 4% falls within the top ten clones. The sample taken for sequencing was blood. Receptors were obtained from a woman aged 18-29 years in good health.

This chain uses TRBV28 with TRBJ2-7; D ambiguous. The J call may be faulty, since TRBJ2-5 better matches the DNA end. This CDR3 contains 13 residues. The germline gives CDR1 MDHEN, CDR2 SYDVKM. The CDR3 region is CASSLRYIETQYF. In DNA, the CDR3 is TGTGCCAGCAGTTTAAGGTACATCGAGACCCAGTACTTC.

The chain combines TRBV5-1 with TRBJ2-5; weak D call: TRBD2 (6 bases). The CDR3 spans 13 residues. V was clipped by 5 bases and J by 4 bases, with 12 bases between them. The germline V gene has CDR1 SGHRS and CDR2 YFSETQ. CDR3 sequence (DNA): TGCGCCAGCAGGCCGGGAGCCCCAGAGACCCAGTACTTC. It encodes CASRPGAPETQYF.

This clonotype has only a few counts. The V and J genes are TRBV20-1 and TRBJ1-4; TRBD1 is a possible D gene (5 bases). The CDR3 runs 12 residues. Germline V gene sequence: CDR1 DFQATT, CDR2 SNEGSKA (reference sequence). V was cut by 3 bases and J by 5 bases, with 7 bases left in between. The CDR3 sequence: CSARAGNEKLFF. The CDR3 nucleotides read TGCAGTGCTAGGGCAGGGAATGAAAAACTGTTTTTT.

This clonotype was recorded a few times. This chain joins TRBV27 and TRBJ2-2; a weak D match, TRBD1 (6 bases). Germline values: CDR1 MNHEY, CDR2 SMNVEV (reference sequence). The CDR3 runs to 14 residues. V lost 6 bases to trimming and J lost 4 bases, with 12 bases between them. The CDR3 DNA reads TGTGCCAGCAGAGGGCAGGGGTTCACCGGGGAGCTGTTTTTT. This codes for CASRGQGFTGELFF.

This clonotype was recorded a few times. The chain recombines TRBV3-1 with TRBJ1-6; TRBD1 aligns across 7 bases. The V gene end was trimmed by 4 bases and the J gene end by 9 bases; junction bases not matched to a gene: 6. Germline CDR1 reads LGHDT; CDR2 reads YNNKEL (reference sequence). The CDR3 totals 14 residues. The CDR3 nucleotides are TGTGCCAGCAGCCTGAGGGACAGCTCTTCACCCCTCCACTTT. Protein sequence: CASSLRDSSSPLHF.

The CDR3, as DNA: TGCGCCAGCAGCTCAGGCATCGGGGGACCCTACAATGAGCAGTTCTTC. Protein: CASSSGIGGPYNEQFF. The V and J genes are TRBV4-3 and TRBJ2-1; the D gene is possibly TRBD2 (6 bases). This CDR3 region has 16 residues. Germline CDR1 LGHNA, CDR2 YSLEER. V gave up 5 bases and J gave up 2 bases, with 16 bases separating them.

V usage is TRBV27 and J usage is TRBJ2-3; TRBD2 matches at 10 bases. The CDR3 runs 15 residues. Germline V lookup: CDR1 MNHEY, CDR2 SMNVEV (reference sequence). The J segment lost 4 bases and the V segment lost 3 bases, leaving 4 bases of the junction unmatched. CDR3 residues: CASSFASGSADTQYF. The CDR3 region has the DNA TGTGCCAGCAGTTTCGCTAGCGGGAGTGCAGATACGCAGTATTTT.

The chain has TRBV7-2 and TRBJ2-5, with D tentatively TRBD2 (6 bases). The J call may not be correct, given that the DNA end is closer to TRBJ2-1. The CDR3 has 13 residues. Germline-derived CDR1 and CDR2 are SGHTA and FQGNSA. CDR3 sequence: CASRTRNQETQFF. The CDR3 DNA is TGTGCCAGCAGGACTAGAAACCAAGAGACCCAGTTCTTC.

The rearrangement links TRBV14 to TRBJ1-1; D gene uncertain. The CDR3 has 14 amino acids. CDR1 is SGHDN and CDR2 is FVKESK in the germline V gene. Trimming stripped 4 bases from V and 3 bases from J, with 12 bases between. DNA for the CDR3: TGTGCCAGCAGCCGACGCCCAGGAGACACTGAAGCTTTCTTT. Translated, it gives CASSRRPGDTEAFF.

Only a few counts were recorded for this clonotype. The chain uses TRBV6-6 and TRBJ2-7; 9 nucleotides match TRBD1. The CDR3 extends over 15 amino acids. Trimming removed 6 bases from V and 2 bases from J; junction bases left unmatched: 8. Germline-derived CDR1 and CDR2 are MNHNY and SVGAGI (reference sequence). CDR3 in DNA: TGTGCCAGCAGCCTTGTAGGACAGGGGCCCTACGAGCAGTACTTC. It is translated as CASSLVGQGPYEQYF.

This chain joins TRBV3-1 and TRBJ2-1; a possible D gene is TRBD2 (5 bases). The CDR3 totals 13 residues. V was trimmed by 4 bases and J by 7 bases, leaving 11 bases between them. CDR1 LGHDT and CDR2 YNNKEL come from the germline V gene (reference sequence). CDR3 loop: CASSRIRENEQFF. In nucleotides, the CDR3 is TGTGCCAGCAGCCGCATCCGGGAAAATGAGCAGTTCTTC.

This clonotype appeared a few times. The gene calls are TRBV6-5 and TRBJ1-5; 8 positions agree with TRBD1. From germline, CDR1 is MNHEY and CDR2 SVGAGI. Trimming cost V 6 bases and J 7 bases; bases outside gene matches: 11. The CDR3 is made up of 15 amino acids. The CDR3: CASRPGQGLNQPQHF. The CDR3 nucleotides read TGTGCCAGCAGACCCGGACAGGGTTTAAACCAGCCCCAGCATTTT.

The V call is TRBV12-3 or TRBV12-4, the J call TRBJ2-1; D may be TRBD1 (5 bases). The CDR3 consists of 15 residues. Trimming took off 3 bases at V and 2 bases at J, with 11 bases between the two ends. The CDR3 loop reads CASSFQGFAYNEQFF. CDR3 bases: TGTGCCAGCAGTTTTCAGGGATTCGCCTACAATGAGCAGTTCTTC.

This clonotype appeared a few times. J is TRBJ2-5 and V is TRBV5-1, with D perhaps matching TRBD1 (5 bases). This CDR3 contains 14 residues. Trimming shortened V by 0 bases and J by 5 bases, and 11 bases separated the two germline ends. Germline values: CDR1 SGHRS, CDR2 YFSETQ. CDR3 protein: CASSLAWGVETQYF. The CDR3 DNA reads TGCGCCAGCAGCTTGGCCTGGGGCGTCGAGACCCAGTACTTC.

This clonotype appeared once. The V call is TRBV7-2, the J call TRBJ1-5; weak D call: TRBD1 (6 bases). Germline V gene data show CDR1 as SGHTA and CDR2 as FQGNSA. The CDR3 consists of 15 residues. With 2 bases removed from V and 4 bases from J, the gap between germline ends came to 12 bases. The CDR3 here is CASSLRWGANQPQHF. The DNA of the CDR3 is TGTGCCAGCAGCTTAAGGTGGGGGGCTAATCAGCCCCAGCATTTT.

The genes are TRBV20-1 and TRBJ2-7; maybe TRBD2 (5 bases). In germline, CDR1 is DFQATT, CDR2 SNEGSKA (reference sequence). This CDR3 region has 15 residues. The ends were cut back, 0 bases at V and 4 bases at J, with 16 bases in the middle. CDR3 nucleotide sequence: TGCAGTGCTAGAGAGAGGGCAGCATTGGGTTACGAGCAGTACTTC. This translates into CSARERAALGYEQYF.

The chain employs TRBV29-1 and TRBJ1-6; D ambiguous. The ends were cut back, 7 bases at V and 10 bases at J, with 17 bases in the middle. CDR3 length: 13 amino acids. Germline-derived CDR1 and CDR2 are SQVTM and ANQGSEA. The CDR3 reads CSARKTLESPLHF. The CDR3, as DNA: TGCAGCGCCCGAAAAACCTTGGAATCACCCCTCCACTTT.

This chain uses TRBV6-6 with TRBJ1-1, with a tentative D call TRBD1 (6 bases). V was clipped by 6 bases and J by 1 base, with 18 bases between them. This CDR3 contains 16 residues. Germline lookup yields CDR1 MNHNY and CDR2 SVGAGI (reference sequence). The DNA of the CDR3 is TGTGCCAGCAGCTGGGGAACAGGGATTCGGAACACTGAAGCTTTCTTT. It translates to CASSWGTGIRNTEAFF.

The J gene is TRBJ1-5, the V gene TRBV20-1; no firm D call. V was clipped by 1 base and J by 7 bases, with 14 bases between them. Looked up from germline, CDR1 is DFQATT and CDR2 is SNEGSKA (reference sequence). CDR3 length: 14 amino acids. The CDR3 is CSARGTLGIQPQHF. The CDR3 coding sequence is TGCAGTGCTAGAGGGACCCTGGGGATACAGCCCCAGCATTTT.

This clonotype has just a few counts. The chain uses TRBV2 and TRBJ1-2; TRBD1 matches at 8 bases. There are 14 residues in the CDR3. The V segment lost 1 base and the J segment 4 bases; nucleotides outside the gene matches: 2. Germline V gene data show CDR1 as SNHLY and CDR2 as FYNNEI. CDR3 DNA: TGTGCCAGCAGTGAAGGACAGGGGCCCTATGGCTACACCTTC. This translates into CASSEGQGPYGYTF.